Detailed here is one T cell receptor (beta chain). As yet, its antigen is unknown. Repertoires were generated with immunoSEQ multiplex PCR, while TCRdb's copy carries only in-frame clones and drops some. The sample has approximately 70,000 clones; 90% to 95% are singletons. This record belongs to a study of OX40 agonist ivuxolimab in advanced cancers. Study-wide context: The study treated patients with ivuxolimab, an agonistic anti-OX40 (CD134) antibody. Ivuxolimab was delivered to patients intravenously every 2 weeks at doses spanning 0.01 to 10 mg/kg. Enrollees could have had prior anti-PD-1, anti-PD-L1 or anti-CTLA-4 therapy, which 40% had received. Whole-study results and caveats: Blood T cells, both CD4+ and CD8+, expanded clonally by week 6 at 0.1 to 3.0 mg/kg.

The sample was CD4+ or CD8+ T cells sorted from blood, taken in a trial of the OX40 agonist ivuxolimab. This TCR was recovered from an adult with an advanced solid tumor such as melanoma, head and neck, liver or kidney cancer.

The CDR3 sequence is CSVEEGRGTDTQYF. In DNA, the CDR3 is TGCAGCGTTGAAGAAGGGCGCGGCACAGATACGCAGTATTTT. The gene calls are TRBV29-1 and TRBJ2-3; D is undetermined. V was cut by 0 bases and J by 1 base, with 8 bases left in between. The germline V gene encodes CDR1 SQVTM and CDR2 ANQGSEA. The CDR3 runs to 14 residues.